One and the same sample provided the 18 T cell receptor beta chains below, sequenced in a study of blood T cell repertoires in COVID-19. Clones were sequenced by immunoSEQ multiplex PCR, and TCRdb holds only the in-frame ones, with some missing. This sample has 250,000 to 300,000 clones, with about 87% found just once. The sequenced sample consisted of peripheral blood. These receptors were taken from a woman in her 40s with acute or convalescent COVID-19.

This clone was recorded a few times. The V gene is TRBV10-3, the J gene TRBJ1-2, with TRBD1 matching over 8 bases. Germline V gene sequence: CDR1 ENHRY, CDR2 SYGVKD. The CDR3 sequence is 15 residues long. The junction had 11 bases not matched to a gene; V was cut back by 3 bases and J by 8 bases. CDR3: CAISDPGTGSYGYTF. The DNA of the CDR3 is TGTGCCATCAGTGACCCCGGGACAGGTAGTTACGGCTACACCTTC.

This sequence joins TRBV3-1 (or the pseudogene TRBV3-2) and TRBJ1-2; TRBD1 matches at 7 bases. This CDR3 comprises 14 residues. Looked up from germline, CDR1 is LGHDT and CDR2 is YNNKEL (reference sequence). After removal of 7 bases from V and 6 bases from J, the junction contained 11 bases not matched to a gene. The CDR3 sequence is CASKRQGGSNGYTF. The CDR3 DNA follows: TGTGCCAGCAAAAGACAGGGAGGTTCGAATGGCTACACCTTC.

This rearrangement joins TRBV29-1 to TRBJ1-1, with D possibly matching TRBD1 (5 bases). The germline V gene has CDR1 SQVTM and CDR2 ANQGSEA. Trimming left V 0 bases short and J 7 bases short, with 9 bases between. This CDR3 has 12 residues. DNA of the CDR3: TGCAGCGTTGAAGATGGGGCAGTTGAAGCTTTCTTT. As protein: CSVEDGAVEAFF.

The CDR3 DNA sequence: TGTGCCAGCAGTTTACCGGGACTACTCCAAGAGACCCAGTACTTC. Protein sequence: CASSLPGLLQETQYF. V is TRBV28 and J is TRBJ2-5; 7 bases align to TRBD2. The CDR3 sequence is 15 residues long. From germline, CDR1 is MDHEN and CDR2 SYDVKM. V lost 2 bases to trimming and J lost 1 base; unmatched junction nucleotides: 4.

This clone was detected a few times. The chain has TRBV7-2 and TRBJ2-2, with TRBD1 matching over 8 bases. V shed 4 bases, J shed 5 bases, and the junction held 3 bases outside the gene matches. The CDR3 is made up of 14 amino acids. Germline CDR1 reads SGHTA; CDR2 reads FQGNSA. The CDR3 coding sequence is TGTGCCAGCAGCTCGGACAGGGTTACCGGGGAGCTGTTTTTT. Protein product: CASSSDRVTGELFF. Full variable domain (missing parts from reference TRBV7-2 and TRBJ2-2): GAGVSQSPSNKVTEKGKDVELRCDPISGHTALYWYRQSLGQGLEFLIYFQGNSAPDKSGLPSDRFSAERTGGSVSTLTIQRTQQEDSAVYLCASSSDRVTGELFFGEGSRLTVL.

This chain links TRBV3-1 (or the pseudogene TRBV3-2) with TRBJ2-7, with a tentative D call TRBD2 (5 bases). V was trimmed by 0 bases and J by 6 bases, leaving 9 bases between them. The germline V gene encodes CDR1 LGHDT and CDR2 YNNKEL (reference sequence). The CDR3 extends over 13 amino acids. Written as DNA, the CDR3 is TGTGCCAGCAGCCAAGAAGGGAGCGGCGAGCAGTACGTC. Protein product: CASSQEGSGEQYV.

The chain is built from TRBV30 and TRBJ1-3; D may be TRBD1 (5 bases). V was trimmed by 5 bases and J by 5 bases, leaving 16 bases between them. The CDR3 is 14 residues long. Germline loops: CDR1 GTSNPN, CDR2 SVGIG (reference sequence). CDR3: CAWADVGLRNTIYF. The CDR3 region has the DNA TGTGCCTGGGCCGACGTGGGACTACGAAACACCATATATTTT.

This sequence joins TRBV18 and TRBJ1-2; D unclear. This CDR3 has 15 residues. Germline V CDR1 and CDR2: KGHSH, LQKENI. The V gene lost 6 bases and the J gene lost 4 bases, with 18 bases spanning the gap. The CDR3 protein is CASSPEPRRSYGYTF. The DNA of the CDR3 is TGTGCCAGCTCCCCGGAACCCCGGCGGTCCTATGGCTACACCTTC.

The chain links TRBV2 to TRBJ1-1; possible D gene TRBD1, 6 bases. The CDR3 has 12 residues. The germline V gene encodes CDR1 SNHLY and CDR2 FYNNEI. The germline V and J ends were trimmed by 9 bases and 1 base, with 9 bases remaining between them. CDR3: CASHRANTEAFF. CDR3 nucleotide sequence: TGTGCCAGTCACAGGGCGAACACTGAAGCTTTCTTT.

This clone appeared a single time. The rearrangement uses TRBV7-8 and TRBJ1-1; tentative D call: TRBD1 (5 bases). Trimming removed 1 base at V and 5 bases at J, with 11 bases between. In germline, CDR1 is SGHVS, CDR2 FQNEAQ. The CDR3 runs 14 residues. Here the CDR3 DNA reads TGTGCCAGCAGCTTAGATTTGTCAGGGACTGAAGCTTTCTTT. Its protein product is CASSLDLSGTEAFF.

The gene calls are TRBV5-4 and TRBJ2-2; TRBD1 aligns across 8 bases. This CDR3 region has 14 residues. CDR1 is SGHNT and CDR2 is YYREEE in the germline V gene (reference sequence). Losses at the gene ends were 6 bases for V and 2 bases for J; bases not matched to a gene: 3. CDR3 in amino acids: CASTGTGNTGELFF. CDR3 nucleotide sequence: TGTGCCAGCACCGGGACAGGAAACACCGGGGAGCTGTTTTTT.

The V and J genes are TRBV10-2 and TRBJ2-1, with 10 positions matching TRBD2. The junction had 9 bases not matched to a gene; V was cut back by 11 bases and J by 8 bases. The CDR3 loop spans 13 amino acids. Germline V CDR1 and CDR2: WSHSY, SAAADI. The CDR3 DNA reads TGCGCCGCCGGGACTAGCGTCGTCGATGAGCAGTTCTTC. Its translation is CAAGTSVVDEQFF.

The rearrangement joins TRBV9 to TRBJ2-3, with D possibly being TRBD1 (5 bases). Looked up from germline, CDR1 is SGDLS and CDR2 is YYNGEE. Trimming cost V 0 bases and J 0 bases, with 11 bases left between them. The length of the CDR3 is 16 residues. The DNA for the CDR3 is TGTGCCAGCAGCGTAGGATTTGGGGCGAGCACAGATACGCAGTATTTT. Translated, it gives CASSVGFGASTDTQYF.

The chain recombines TRBV27 with TRBJ1-2, with 11 bases matching TRBD1. Germline CDR1 MNHEY, CDR2 SMNVEV (reference sequence). CDR3 length: 15 amino acids. Trimming at V came to 5 bases and at J to 7 bases, leaving 9 bases not matched to a gene. The CDR3 DNA follows: TGTGCCAGCAGTCCCGGGACAGGGGGAATGTTTGGCTACACCTTC. Protein: CASSPGTGGMFGYTF.

V and J are TRBV18 and TRBJ1-2; unclear D gene. V lost 1 base and J lost 7, with 7 bases in between. The CDR3 has 12 residues. Germline CDR1 KGHSH, CDR2 LQKENI. This CDR3 is CASSPLDSGYTF. CDR3 coding DNA: TGTGCCAGCTCACCACTTGACTCTGGCTACACCTTC.

V gene TRBV11-1 combines with J gene TRBJ1-4, with D hard to call. CDR3 size: 16 residues. Germline values: CDR1 SGHAT, CDR2 FQDESV (reference sequence). Between the trimmed V and J ends, which lost 5 bases and 8 bases, there was a span of 21 bases. CDR3 bases: TGTGCCAGCAGCCCCGCCCTCGGGTCCGGGAGGGAAAAACTGTTTTTT. Translating it yields CASSPALGSGREKLFF.

The V and J genes are TRBV5-4 and TRBJ2-3; 10 nucleotides align to TRBD2. Germline loops: CDR1 SGHNT, CDR2 YYREEE (reference sequence). Germline trimming cut 4 bases from V and 11 bases from J; bases unmatched to any gene: 10. This CDR3 region has 14 residues. In nucleotides, the CDR3 is TGTGCCAGCAGCAACACGAGTAGCGGGGGGCTGCAGTATTTT. Amino acid sequence: CASSNTSSGGLQYF.

This clone has only a few counts. The chain recombines TRBV10-1 with TRBJ1-1, with TRBD1 matching 7 bases. The CDR3 is 13 amino acids. CDR1 and CDR2 from the germline V gene are WNHNN and SYGVQD (reference sequence). V was clipped by 4 bases and J by 3 bases; unmatched bases: 2. Written as DNA, the CDR3 is TGCGCCAGCAGTGGACAGGGTTACACTGAAGCTTTCTTT. Translation gives CASSGQGYTEAFF.